These T cell receptor beta chains were read from a single sample in a study of cytomegalovirus exposure and HLA in healthy donors. Assay used: immunoSEQ multiplex PCR; TCRdb lists only in-frame clones, some missing. The sample includes roughly 150,000 clones, 85% of them seen just once. Material: PBMCs. These receptors were collected from a boy aged 2 to 10 in good health and CMV-seronegative. Each CDR3 is given with its conserved first and last residue. D genes are given only for firm matches. For some rows the clone size is stated as once, few or many, or as a class when expanded; others skip it.

TRBJ2-3 | TRBV9 | - | - | TGTGCCAGCAGCGTATCGACTAGTTCCGCTCGGGGCACAGATACGCAGTATTTT | CASSVSTSSARGTDTQYF
TRBJ1-1 | TRBV19 | - | - | TGTGCCAGTACGCACGAGGGGGAGACTGAAGCTTTCTTT | CASTHEGETEAFF
TRBJ1-1 | TRBV10-3 | few | TRBD1 | TGTGCCATCAGTGTGACAGGGGCTGAAGCTTTCTTT | CAISVTGAEAFF
TRBJ1-2 | TRBV28 | - | - | TGTGCCAGCAAAATCGGGGAGACTAACTATGGCTACACCTTC | CASKIGETNYGYTF
TRBJ2-7 | TRBV6-6 | - | - | TGTGCCAGCAAGGAGGGCCTTCTTGGCGAGCAGTACTTC | CASKEGLLGEQYF
TRBJ2-2 | TRBV4-1 | - | TRBD1 | TGCGCCAGCAGCCGATTTCTCCCCCAGGGGGACACCGGGGAGCTGTTTTTT | CASSRFLPQGDTGELFF
TRBJ2-1 | TRBV19 | - | TRBD2 | TGTGCCAGTAGTATACTAGCGGGAGTTTTAAATGAGCAGTTCTTC | CASSILAGVLNEQFF
TRBJ1-2 | TRBV19 | - | - | TGTGCCAGTACCACGCGCGGCGAGAATGGCTACACCTTC | CASTTRGENGYTF
TRBJ1-2 | TRBV7-9 | - | TRBD1 | TGTGCCAGCAGCTTTCCTACAGGGGCGGGGGGCTACACCTTC | CASSFPTGAGGYTF
TRBJ1-1 | TRBV27 | - | TRBD1 | TGTGCCAGCAGCCGACAGGGCACTGAAGCTTTCTTT | CASSRQGTEAFF
TRBJ1-4 | TRBV5-4 | once | TRBD1 | TGTGCCAGCAGCTTTCAGGGGGCGGGTGAAAAACTGTTTTTT | CASSFQGAGEKLFF
TRBJ2-1 | TRBV5-1 | - | TRBD2 | TGCGCCAGCAGCTTGGGACTAGCGGGAGGAAATAGTGAGCAGTTCTTC | CASSLGLAGGNSEQFF
TRBJ2-7 | TRBV29-1 | - | - | TGCAGCGTTGTGGCGGCTGAGACCTACGAGCAGTACTTC | CSVVAAETYEQYF
TRBJ1-2 | TRBV6-5 | - | - | TGTGCCAGCAGTCAGGACAGATCTAACTATGGCTACACCTTC | CASSQDRSNYGYTF
TRBJ1-6 | TRBV7-8 | - | TRBD1 | TGTGCCAGCAGCTGGGACAGGGATAGTGGTCGGAGGGATAATTCACCCCTCCACTTT | CASSWDRDSGRRDNSPLHF
TRBJ1-2 | TRBV6-6 | - | - | TGTGCCAGCAACCCAACCAGGGATTATGGCTACACCTTC | CASNPTRDYGYTF
TRBJ2-7 | TRBV28 | - | TRBD2 | TGTGCCAGCAAGTTTCCGGGAGGGCAGGACGAGCAGTACTTC | CASKFPGGQDEQYF
TRBJ1-2 | TRBV28 | - | - | TGTGCCAGCAGTTTCCCACCGGTGATCTATGGCTACACCTTC | CASSFPPVIYGYTF
TRBJ1-5 | TRBV2 | - | TRBD1 | TGTGCCAGTACTGGACAGGGTCAACAGCCCCAGCATTTT | CASTGQGQQPQHF
TRBJ2-2 | TRBV19 | - | TRBD2 | TGTGCCAGTAGTACTAGCGGCGAGGTTGTAGTGAACACCGGGGAGCTGTTTTTT | CASSTSGEVVVNTGELFF
TRBJ2-1 | TRBV10-3 | - | - | TGTGCCATCAGTGAGTGGACGGTAGCGAGTGAGCAGTTCTTC | CAISEWTVASEQFF
TRBJ1-5 | TRBV6-1 | - | - | TGTGCCAGCAGTGTGACAGATAGCAATCAGCCCCAGCATTTT | CASSVTDSNQPQHF
TRBJ2-1 | TRBV7-2 | - | TRBD2 | TGTGCCAGCAGCTTAGAGCCCGAACCCTTAGCGGGAGGATACAATGAGCAGTTCTTC | CASSLEPEPLAGGYNEQFF
TRBJ1-5 | TRBV30 | - | TRBD1 | TGTGCCTGGAGGAGACAGGGAATAGGCAATCAGCCCCAGCATTTT | CAWRRQGIGNQPQHF
TRBJ2-5 | TRBV9 | - | - | TGTGCCAGCAGCGTAGCGGAGACCCAGTACTTC | CASSVAETQYF
TRBJ1-1 | TRBV6-6 | - | - | TGTGCCAGCAGGCCTCGGTTGGTGGACACTGAAGCTTTCTTT | CASRPRLVDTEAFF
TRBJ1-3 | TRBV7-9 | - | - | TGTGCCAGCAGCCCCCTCTCTGGAAACACCATATATTTT | CASSPLSGNTIYF
TRBJ2-6 | TRBV13 | - | - | TGTGCCAGCAGGGCCCCGCTCTCTGGGGCCAACGTCCTGACTTTC | CASRAPLSGANVLTF
TRBJ1-2 | TRBV27 | - | TRBD1 | TGTGCCAGCAGTTTAAGACAGGGCGGTGGCTACACCTTC | CASSLRQGGGYTF
TRBJ1-1 | TRBV19 | few | - | TGTGCCACCACGATAAAAGGTCGAGGATGGAACACTGAAGCTTTCTTT | CATTIKGRGWNTEAFF
TRBJ1-1 | TRBV27 | - | - | TGTGCCAGCAGTTTTGCACGGTTGAACACTGAAGCTTTCTTT | CASSFARLNTEAFF